This T cell receptor (beta chain) is from a study of cytomegalovirus exposure and HLA in healthy donors. Study conclusions and caveats: Later work found that TCR association rates differed between HLA loci; DRB1 had the most and HLA-C the fewest. Rarity characterized most TCR sequences, yet some public TCRs appeared in many donors. Prediction of most subjects' HLA-A and HLA-B alleles by TCR beta sequences was reportedly accurate. On later analysis, the bulk of CMV-associated TCR beta chains appeared to be HLA-restricted.

PCR used 60 Vbeta primers and 13 Jbeta primers. Libraries were prepared by immunoSEQ multiplex PCR; TCRdb keeps only in-frame clonotypes and omits some of them. The sample lists about 180,000 clones; around 80% were seen once. For this clone: Its cognate antigen is unknown.

CDR1 is MRHNA and CDR2 is SNTAGT in the germline V gene. V gave up 5 bases and J gave up 2 bases; unmatched junction bases: 15. This CDR3 contains 18 residues. The clonotype originates from a woman in her twenties or thirties in good health and CMV-seropositive. The chain uses TRBV6-4 and TRBJ2-5; 9 bases line up with TRBD1. Sequenced material: PBMCs. Here the CDR3 reads CASSHRGLSPLLQETQYF. The CDR3 bases are TGTGCCAGCAGTCACAGGGGGCTCTCACCCCTCCTACAAGAGACCCAGTACTTC.